A selection of T cell receptor beta chains follows, all from one sample in a study of blood T cells in healthy people across ages. TCRdb redid the calling of the 5' RACE reads with MiXCR, one entry per CDR3 protein. The table includes almost 800,000 distinct CDR3 sequences, 58% detected once. The sample taken for sequencing was blood. The receptors here all came from a man aged 25 to 45 in good health. The CDR3 runs from the conserved cysteine through the conserved F or W. Fields, in order: J gene, D gene, CDR3 length, V gene, clone size, CDR3 DNA, CDR3 protein. The D gene is left open where the match is weak. Size is omitted from some rows. Given values are once, few, many or a class for expanded clones.

TRBJ1-6	-	13	TRBV2	-	TGTGCCAGCACTTTCAGGGGTAATTCACCCCTCCACTTT	CASTFRGNSPLHF
TRBJ1-1	-	12	TRBV20-1	few	TGCAGTGCTACCAGGGTGAACACTGAAGCTTTCTTT	CSATRVNTEAFF
TRBJ1-4	-	14	TRBV21-1	few	TGTGCCAGCACGTTGAGGACGGCTAATGAAAAACTGTTTTTT	CASTLRTANEKLFF
TRBJ1-2	TRBD1	14	TRBV6-6	-	TGTGCCAGCAGTAGGGCAGGGGGGGAGTATGGCTACACCTTC	CASSRAGGEYGYTF
TRBJ2-3	-	15	TRBV7-2	few	TGTGCCAGCAGCTTAGGTGCCCAAAGCACAGATACGCAGTATTTT	CASSLGAQSTDTQYF
TRBJ1-2	-	13	TRBV20-1	few	TGCAGTGCTCCCGACAGAGCTAACTATGGCTACACCTTC	CSAPDRANYGYTF
TRBJ2-5	TRBD1	15	TRBV29-1	once	TGCAGCGGGAGGATGGGTGGGACAGGGGGCGAGACCCAGTACTTC	CSGRMGGTGGETQYF
TRBJ2-5	-	13	TRBV3-1	once	TGTGCCAGCAGCCAAGAGGGCACAACCTCCAAGTACTTC	CASSQEGTTSKYF
TRBJ1-2	-	13	TRBV2	once	TGTGCCAGCAGTGATGGTCAATCTTATGGCTACACCTTC	CASSDGQSYGYTF
TRBJ1-2	TRBD1	13	TRBV29-1	-	TGCAGCGCGGACAGGGGGGCTCTCGATGGCTACACCTTC	CSADRGALDGYTF
TRBJ2-5	-	15	TRBV20-1	-	TGCAGTGCCCAAAGAAGGGATTCCTGGCAAGAGACCCAGTACTTC	CSAQRRDSWQETQYF
TRBJ2-5	-	13	TRBV10-3	-	TGTGCCATCAGGAACCCTGGGTTGATGACCCAGTACTTC	CAIRNPGLMTQYF
TRBJ2-1	-	12	TRBV10-3	few	TGTGCCATCAGTGAGGAGGGCAATGAGCAGTTCTTC	CAISEEGNEQFF
TRBJ2-1	-	13	TRBV29-1	-	TGCAGCGGAAGAGGGCCGGGGTCCAATGAGCAGTTCTTC	CSGRGPGSNEQFF
TRBJ2-5	TRBD2	15	TRBV7-9	-	TGTGCCAGCAGCCTAGGGACTAACAGCCAAGAGACCCAGTACTTC	CASSLGTNSQETQYF
TRBJ2-3	TRBD2	15	TRBV30	-	TGTGCCTGGAGTGTAATGGCGGGAGGGCAAGATACGCAGTATTTT	CAWSVMAGGQDTQYF
TRBJ1-2	-	15	TRBV4-2	few	TGTGCCAGCAGCCAAGATGGGAAACAGGGCAGTGGCTACACCTTC	CASSQDGKQGSGYTF
TRBJ1-5	-	13	TRBV20-1	-	TGCAGTACCAATTCAAGGGATCAGCAGGTCCAGCATTTT	CSTNSRDQQVQHF
TRBJ2-3	TRBD2	17	TRBV4-2	-	TGTGCCAGCAGCCAACATACTAGCGGGGGGGGCCCAGATACGCAGTATTTT	CASSQHTSGGGPDTQYF
TRBJ2-1	TRBD1	15	TRBV4-2	few	TGTGCCAGCAGCCAGCGACAGGGGGCAAGGAATGAGCAGTTCTTC	CASSQRQGARNEQFF